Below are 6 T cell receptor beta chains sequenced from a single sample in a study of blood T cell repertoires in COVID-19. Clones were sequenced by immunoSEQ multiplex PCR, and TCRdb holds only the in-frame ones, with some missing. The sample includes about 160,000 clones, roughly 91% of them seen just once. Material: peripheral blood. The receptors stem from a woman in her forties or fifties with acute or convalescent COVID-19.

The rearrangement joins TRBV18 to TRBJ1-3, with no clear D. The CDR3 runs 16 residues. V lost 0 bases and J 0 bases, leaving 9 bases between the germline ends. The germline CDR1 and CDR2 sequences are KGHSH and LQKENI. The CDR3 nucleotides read TGTGCCAGCTCACCACCGGCTCGGGACTCTGGAAACACCATATATTTT. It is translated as CASSPPARDSGNTIYF. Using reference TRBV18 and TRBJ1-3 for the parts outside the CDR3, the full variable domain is NAGVMQNPRHLVRRRGQEARLRCSPMKGHSHVYWYRQLPEEGLKFMVYLQKENIIDESGMPKERFSAEFPKEGPSILRIQQVVRGDSAAYFCASSPPARDSGNTIYFGEGSWLTVV.

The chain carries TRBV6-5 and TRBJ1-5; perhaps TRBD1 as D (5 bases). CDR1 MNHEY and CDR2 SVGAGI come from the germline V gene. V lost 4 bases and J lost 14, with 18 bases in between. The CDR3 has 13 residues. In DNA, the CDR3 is TGTGCCAGCAGTTTCCCCCGGGGAGGGGCTGAGCATTTT. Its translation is CASSFPRGGAEHF.

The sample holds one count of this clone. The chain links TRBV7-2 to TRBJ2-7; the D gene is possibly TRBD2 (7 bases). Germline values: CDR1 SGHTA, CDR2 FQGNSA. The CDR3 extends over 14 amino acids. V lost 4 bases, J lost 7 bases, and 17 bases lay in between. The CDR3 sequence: CASSYGGGWAEQYF. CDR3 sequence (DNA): TGTGCCAGCAGCTATGGGGGGGGCTGGGCGGAGCAGTACTTC.

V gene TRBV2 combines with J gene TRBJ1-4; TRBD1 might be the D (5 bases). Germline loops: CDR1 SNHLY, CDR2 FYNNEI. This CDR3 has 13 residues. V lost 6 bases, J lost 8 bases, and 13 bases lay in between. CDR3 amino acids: CASRPGIWEKLFF. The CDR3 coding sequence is TGTGCCAGCAGGCCAGGGATTTGGGAAAAACTGTTTTTT.

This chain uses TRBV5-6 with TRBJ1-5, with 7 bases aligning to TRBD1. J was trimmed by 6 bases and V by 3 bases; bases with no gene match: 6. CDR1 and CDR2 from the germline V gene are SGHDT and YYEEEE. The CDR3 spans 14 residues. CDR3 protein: CASSSTGLGQPQHF. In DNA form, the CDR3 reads TGTGCCAGCAGCTCGACAGGGCTCGGTCAGCCCCAGCATTTT.

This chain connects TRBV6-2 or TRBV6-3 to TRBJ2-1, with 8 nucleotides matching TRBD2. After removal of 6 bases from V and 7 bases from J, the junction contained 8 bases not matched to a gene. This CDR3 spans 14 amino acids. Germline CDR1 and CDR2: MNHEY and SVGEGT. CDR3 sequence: CASSLGLGKNEQFF. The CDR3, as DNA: TGTGCCAGCAGCCTGGGACTAGGTAAGAATGAGCAGTTCTTC.